The rows below give T cell receptor beta chains drawn from one sample of a study of blood T cell repertoires in COVID-19. Data came from immunoSEQ multiplex PCR; TCRdb stores just in-frame clones and leaves some out. The data hold approximately 300,000 clones, with about 93% observed a single time. The sequencing input was peripheral blood. All receptors come from a woman younger than 45 with COVID-19, enrolled during active disease. CDR3s leave out the opening cysteine and the closing phenylalanine or tryptophan. A row's size may be missing; if present it is once, few, many or a size class.

j_call | v_call | clone_size | cdr3_aa
TRBJ2-1 | TRBV6-5 | NA | ASSSLRGTGRYEQF
TRBJ1-5 | TRBV2 | NA | ASSESAAGGQPQH
TRBJ1-5 | TRBV6-2/TRBV6-3 | NA | ASSYSISRDSYSNQPQH
TRBJ2-1 | TRBV7-9 | NA | ASSNPGTSGRNEQF
TRBJ1-5 | TRBV9 | NA | ASSSGQGLNQPQH
TRBJ1-1 | TRBV18 | once | ASSPPSRGVDTEAF
TRBJ1-3 | TRBV27 | NA | ASSLGPGNTIY
TRBJ1-2 | TRBV6-5 | NA | ASGLLRYT
TRBJ2-3 | TRBV10-1 | NA | ASSTGTRSTQY
TRBJ1-5 | TRBV7-3 | NA | ASSFTGGGQPQH
TRBJ2-7 | TRBV9 | once | ASSVDSGGGYEQY
TRBJ2-7 | TRBV15 | few | ATSRNRGVHSYEQY
TRBJ1-1 | TRBV10-3 | once | AISKGQGVTEAF
TRBJ2-5 | TRBV5-4 | once | ASSPPGHQETQY
TRBJ2-1 | TRBV27 | NA | ASSFVGQFYNEQF
TRBJ2-1 | TRBV6-1 | NA | ASSEARYSYNEQF
TRBJ2-1 | TRBV5-1 | once | ASSPTTSGREQF
TRBJ1-5 | TRBV19 | NA | ASSFRGQGLQPQH
TRBJ2-1 | TRBV7-2 | NA | ASSLWDYNNEQF
TRBJ1-1 | TRBV12-3/TRBV12-4 | NA | ASSLISGKAF
TRBJ2-4 | TRBV28 | NA | ASTHRGWAKNIQY
TRBJ1-6 | TRBV15 | NA | ATSRRRDTDNSPLH
TRBJ2-3 | TRBV7-2 | NA | ASSPATGGGSPDTQY
TRBJ2-1 | TRBV3-1/TRBV3-2 | once | ASSQVGTGGRFSSYNEQF
TRBJ2-5 | TRBV9 | NA | ASSVGGTEQETQY
TRBJ1-1 | TRBV4-1 | NA | ASSQHWTAKPKQAF
TRBJ1-6 | TRBV7-9 | NA | ASSLGGGSPLH
TRBJ1-4 | TRBV2 | NA | ASSQFGTGGNEKLF
TRBJ1-5 | TRBV7-2 | NA | ASSLATGGNQPQH
TRBJ1-2 | TRBV5-4 | few | ASSSQGSYGYT
TRBJ2-1 | TRBV7-2 | NA | ASSRRTGEQF
TRBJ1-5 | TRBV6-1 | NA | ASSEGRGQPQH
TRBJ1-5 | TRBV28 | NA | ASSFPDSNQPQH
TRBJ2-5 | TRBV4-3 | NA | ASSQGLAAQETQY
TRBJ1-2 | TRBV30 | NA | AWSVQANYGYT